The rows below give T cell receptor beta chains drawn from one sample of a study of cytomegalovirus exposure and HLA in healthy donors. Sequenced by immunoSEQ multiplex PCR; TCRdb stores in-frame clones only, minus some. The repertoire holds more than 100,000 clones, with approximately 71% as singletons. The source material was PBMCs. Every receptor here comes from a woman aged 55 to 70 in good health and CMV-seronegative. CDR3s include the opening cysteine and the closing phenylalanine or tryptophan. A D gene is named only where the DNA matches it firmly. Not every row has a clone size; where given, it reads once, few, many or a size class.

d_call: .; j_call: TRBJ1-6; v_call: TRBV27; clone_size: .; cdr3_nt: TGTGCCAGCAGAGGGAGTTCCTATAATTCACCCCTCCACTTT; cdr3_aa: CASRGSSYNSPLHF
d_call: TRBD1; j_call: TRBJ1-6; v_call: TRBV30; clone_size: .; cdr3_nt: TGTGCCTGGAGTGTACGGGACAGGGCATATAATTCACCCCTCCACTTT; cdr3_aa: CAWSVRDRAYNSPLHF
d_call: .; j_call: TRBJ2-2; v_call: TRBV5-1; clone_size: .; cdr3_nt: TGCGCCAGCAGCACCTATAGCGGCCCGGCGAACACCGGGGAGCTGTTTTTT; cdr3_aa: CASSTYSGPANTGELFF
d_call: .; j_call: TRBJ2-2; v_call: TRBV6-1; clone_size: .; cdr3_nt: TGTGCCAGCAAAGCCAAACCCGATGCCGGGGAGCTGTTTTTT; cdr3_aa: CASKAKPDAGELFF
d_call: .; j_call: TRBJ1-2; v_call: TRBV23-1; clone_size: .; cdr3_nt: TGCGCCAGCAGTCGTGACAGCCCCTTAAAGTATGGCTACACCTTC; cdr3_aa: CASSRDSPLKYGYTF
d_call: TRBD2; j_call: TRBJ2-1; v_call: TRBV9; clone_size: .; cdr3_nt: TGTGCCAGCAGCGCCCGAGGGGGGACTAGCGGGATGCGGTACAATGAGCAGTTCTTC; cdr3_aa: CASSARGGTSGMRYNEQFF
d_call: TRBD1; j_call: TRBJ1-5; v_call: TRBV28; clone_size: .; cdr3_nt: TGTGCCAGCTACCGACAGGGACTGAGTAACAATCAGCCCCAGCATTTT; cdr3_aa: CASYRQGLSNNQPQHF
d_call: .; j_call: TRBJ2-1; v_call: TRBV6-6; clone_size: .; cdr3_nt: TGTGCCAGCAAGGGGGGCGCGGGGGATGAGCAGTTCTTC; cdr3_aa: CASKGGAGDEQFF
d_call: TRBD1; j_call: TRBJ1-1; v_call: TRBV6-6; clone_size: .; cdr3_nt: TGTGCCAGTAGTAAACAGGGGCCCGTGGTGGGCACTGAAGCTTTCTTT; cdr3_aa: CASSKQGPVVGTEAFF
d_call: .; j_call: TRBJ2-7; v_call: TRBV29-1; clone_size: .; cdr3_nt: TGCAGCGTTGCGACAGCTCCCCAATACGAGCAGTACTTC; cdr3_aa: CSVATAPQYEQYF
d_call: .; j_call: TRBJ1-2; v_call: TRBV14; clone_size: .; cdr3_nt: TGTGCCAGCAGCCCAGCGTATAACTATGGCTACACCTTC; cdr3_aa: CASSPAYNYGYTF
d_call: TRBD1; j_call: TRBJ1-1; v_call: TRBV28; clone_size: once; cdr3_nt: TGTGCCAGCAGCCCAGGACAGGGGAGATACACTGAAGCTTTCTTT; cdr3_aa: CASSPGQGRYTEAFF
d_call: .; j_call: TRBJ2-1; v_call: TRBV28; clone_size: .; cdr3_nt: TGTGCCAGCAGTCCACGACGGGTAGGCTCCTACAATGAGCAGTTCTTC; cdr3_aa: CASSPRRVGSYNEQFF
d_call: .; j_call: TRBJ1-1; v_call: TRBV28; clone_size: .; cdr3_nt: TGTGCCAGCAGTTTGGGGGGTCTCACTGAAGCTTTCTTT; cdr3_aa: CASSLGGLTEAFF
d_call: TRBD1; j_call: TRBJ1-2; v_call: TRBV27; clone_size: once; cdr3_nt: TGTGCCAGCAGTTTATGGGGACAGGGATCGTATGGCTACACCTTC; cdr3_aa: CASSLWGQGSYGYTF
d_call: .; j_call: TRBJ1-6; v_call: TRBV10-2; clone_size: .; cdr3_nt: TGCGCCAGCAGTGAGTCTCGGGGAATCGGCAATTCACCCCTCCACTTT; cdr3_aa: CASSESRGIGNSPLHF
d_call: TRBD2; j_call: TRBJ2-1; v_call: TRBV4-1; clone_size: .; cdr3_nt: TGCGCCAGCAGCCAAGATCGGGGGGGATCGGGCTACAATGAGCAGTTCTTC; cdr3_aa: CASSQDRGGSGYNEQFF
d_call: .; j_call: TRBJ2-3; v_call: TRBV5-1; clone_size: .; cdr3_nt: TGCGCCAGCAGCTTGGAGGGGATCACAGATACGCAGTATTTT; cdr3_aa: CASSLEGITDTQYF
d_call: .; j_call: TRBJ1-2; v_call: TRBV28; clone_size: .; cdr3_nt: TGTGCCAGCAGTTTCCGCCCGCAGGGGAACTATGGCTACACCTTC; cdr3_aa: CASSFRPQGNYGYTF
d_call: TRBD1; j_call: TRBJ2-7; v_call: TRBV9; clone_size: .; cdr3_nt: TGTGCCAGCAGCGTAGCAACAGGGGTAAACTACGAGCAGTACTTC; cdr3_aa: CASSVATGVNYEQYF
d_call: TRBD2; j_call: TRBJ2-3; v_call: TRBV11-2; clone_size: .; cdr3_nt: TGTGCCAGCAGCTTAGTGCGGGGGGGATTGGATACGCAGTATTTT; cdr3_aa: CASSLVRGGLDTQYF
d_call: TRBD1; j_call: TRBJ1-5; v_call: TRBV27; clone_size: few; cdr3_nt: TGTGCCAGCAGATCGGACAGGGGATACAATCAGCCCCAGCATTTT; cdr3_aa: CASRSDRGYNQPQHF
d_call: .; j_call: TRBJ1-1; v_call: TRBV10-3; clone_size: once; cdr3_nt: TGTGCCATCAGCGCCCAGGGGCTCAACACTGAAGCTTTCTTT; cdr3_aa: CAISAQGLNTEAFF
d_call: TRBD2; j_call: TRBJ2-2; v_call: TRBV7-3; clone_size: .; cdr3_nt: TGTGCCAGCAGCTTAGTTCCAGCGGGGGGCCTGCCCGGGGAGCTGTTTTTT; cdr3_aa: CASSLVPAGGLPGELFF
d_call: .; j_call: TRBJ1-5; v_call: TRBV7-9; clone_size: few; cdr3_nt: TGTGCCAGCAGCACCTTTGGACGGGGGGATAGCAATCAGCCCCAGCATTTT; cdr3_aa: CASSTFGRGDSNQPQHF
d_call: .; j_call: TRBJ2-3; v_call: TRBV7-7; clone_size: .; cdr3_nt: TGTGCTAGCAGTCCGGACTTAGTCTCTAGCACAGATACGCAGTATTTT; cdr3_aa: CASSPDLVSSTDTQYF
d_call: .; j_call: TRBJ2-1; v_call: TRBV19; clone_size: .; cdr3_nt: TGTGCCAGTAGAACCACGGGGGTGTCCTACAATGAGCAGTTCTTC; cdr3_aa: CASRTTGVSYNEQFF
d_call: .; j_call: TRBJ1-1; v_call: TRBV28; clone_size: .; cdr3_nt: TGTGCCAGCAGTTTACTCACCGGACAGACACACGAAGCTTTCTTT; cdr3_aa: CASSLLTGQTHEAFF
d_call: .; j_call: TRBJ2-7; v_call: TRBV29-1; clone_size: .; cdr3_nt: TGCAGCGGTGTACGGGGATACGAGCAGTACTTC; cdr3_aa: CSGVRGYEQYF
d_call: TRBD2; j_call: TRBJ2-1; v_call: TRBV28; clone_size: few; cdr3_nt: TGTGCCAGCAGTGGCGGGAGGGTAATTCGCAATGAGCAGTTCTTC; cdr3_aa: CASSGGRVIRNEQFF
d_call: TRBD1; j_call: TRBJ2-1; v_call: TRBV5-8; clone_size: once; cdr3_nt: TGTGCCAGCAGCTCGGACAGGGGAGGGGGCAAAGGGGGTAATGAGCAGTTCTTC; cdr3_aa: CASSSDRGGGKGGNEQFF
d_call: TRBD2; j_call: TRBJ2-1; v_call: TRBV27; clone_size: once; cdr3_nt: TGTGCCAGCAGTTACAAGCGGGGGGCGAGCTCCTACAATGAGCAGTTCTTC; cdr3_aa: CASSYKRGASSYNEQFF
d_call: .; j_call: TRBJ2-2; v_call: TRBV6-5; clone_size: .; cdr3_nt: TGTGCCAGCAAACCAGGGGTGAGCACCGGGGAGCTGTTTTTT; cdr3_aa: CASKPGVSTGELFF
d_call: TRBD1; j_call: TRBJ1-2; v_call: TRBV19; clone_size: few; cdr3_nt: TGTGCCAGTAGTGGACAGGGCCTCTATGGCTACACCTTC; cdr3_aa: CASSGQGLYGYTF
d_call: TRBD2; j_call: TRBJ2-1; v_call: TRBV23-1; clone_size: .; cdr3_nt: TGCGCCAGCAGTCCCCGACTAGCCCGGGACGGTGAGCAGTTCTTC; cdr3_aa: CASSPRLARDGEQFF
d_call: .; j_call: TRBJ2-2; v_call: TRBV5-1; clone_size: few; cdr3_nt: TGCGCCAGCAGCTTGTTCAGTGACAGGAGGACCGGGGAGCTGTTTTTT; cdr3_aa: CASSLFSDRRTGELFF
d_call: TRBD2; j_call: TRBJ2-7; v_call: TRBV5-5; clone_size: .; cdr3_nt: TGTGCCAGCAGCTTGAGCGGGATGGGTAACGAGCAGTACTTC; cdr3_aa: CASSLSGMGNEQYF
d_call: .; j_call: TRBJ2-7; v_call: TRBV30; clone_size: .; cdr3_nt: TGTGCCTGGAGCGCCCCCCGGCGGGCCTCCTACGAGCAGTACTTC; cdr3_aa: CAWSAPRRASYEQYF
d_call: .; j_call: TRBJ2-2; v_call: TRBV5-1; clone_size: few; cdr3_nt: TGCGCCAGCAGGCTTGGCGTCGATGGGTATTGGGACATGGTAAAATCCGCGGAGCTGTTTTTT; cdr3_aa: CASRLGVDGYWDMVKSAELFF
d_call: .; j_call: TRBJ1-4; v_call: TRBV6-6; clone_size: .; cdr3_nt: TGTGCCAGCAGGTTACAGGGTGGTAATGAAAAACTGTTTTTT; cdr3_aa: CASRLQGGNEKLFF
d_call: .; j_call: TRBJ2-2; v_call: TRBV7-9; clone_size: once; cdr3_nt: TGTGCCAGCAGCGTACAGAAGAACACCGGGGAGCTGTTTTTT; cdr3_aa: CASSVQKNTGELFF
d_call: TRBD2; j_call: TRBJ2-5; v_call: TRBV5-1; clone_size: few; cdr3_nt: TGCGCCAGCAGCTTGGGGGGACTAGCGGGGCAAGAGACCCAGTACTTC; cdr3_aa: CASSLGGLAGQETQYF
d_call: .; j_call: TRBJ1-2; v_call: TRBV5-6; clone_size: .; cdr3_nt: TGTGCCAGCAGCCAACGGACAGTTGGTAAGGGCTACACCTTC; cdr3_aa: CASSQRTVGKGYTF
d_call: TRBD1; j_call: TRBJ1-6; v_call: TRBV28; clone_size: once; cdr3_nt: TGTGCCAGCAGCCAAGGGGGCGACAGAATCAATAATTCACCCCTCCACTTT; cdr3_aa: CASSQGGDRINNSPLHF
d_call: .; j_call: TRBJ2-7; v_call: TRBV6-5; clone_size: .; cdr3_nt: TGTGCCAGCATCCTCGGACAGATGGGCTACGAGCAGTACTTC; cdr3_aa: CASILGQMGYEQYF
d_call: TRBD1; j_call: TRBJ1-3; v_call: TRBV18; clone_size: .; cdr3_nt: TGTGCCAGCTCACCTATGACAGGGACCACACGAAACACCATATATTTT; cdr3_aa: CASSPMTGTTRNTIYF
d_call: TRBD1; j_call: TRBJ2-7; v_call: TRBV4-1; clone_size: .; cdr3_nt: TGCGCCAGCAGTGCCACGGGACAGAGCTCCTACGAGCAGTACTTC; cdr3_aa: CASSATGQSSYEQYF
d_call: TRBD2; j_call: TRBJ2-5; v_call: TRBV19; clone_size: .; cdr3_nt: TGTGCCAGTAGTCTTGGGCTAGCGGGAGTCCGACAAGAGACCCAGTACTTC; cdr3_aa: CASSLGLAGVRQETQYF
d_call: .; j_call: TRBJ2-1; v_call: TRBV5-6; clone_size: once; cdr3_nt: TGTGCCAGCAGCTTGGAGGAGGTTAGCTCCTACAATGAGCAGTTCTTC; cdr3_aa: CASSLEEVSSYNEQFF
d_call: .; j_call: TRBJ1-1; v_call: TRBV7-9; clone_size: .; cdr3_nt: TGTGCCAGCAGCTTAGCTACGGTAGAAGCTTTCTTT; cdr3_aa: CASSLATVEAFF